The T cell receptor (beta chain) described here comes from a study of resident and recirculating memory T cells in vitiligo. On the study more broadly: Shave-biopsy epidermis from lesional and nonlesional skin was sequenced alongside PBMCs. Points from the study as a whole: Non-conserved TCRs across sites and patients suggested distinct clones per lesion.

The V gene end was trimmed by 3 bases and the J gene end by 5 bases; junction bases not matched to a gene: 5. This CDR3 has 15 residues. CDR1 is SGHNT and CDR2 is YYREEE in the germline V gene (reference sequence). For this clone: Its target is not known.

No change in lesions over the prior 6 months defined stable disease. Patients had to be free of confetti depigmentation, indicating active vitiligo. Profiled with immunoSEQ multiplex PCR; TCRdb holds only in-frame clones, not every one. The top ten hold less than 5% of the sample, which has around 70,000 clones, roughly 92% seen once. The origin of this receptor is a male donor with vitiligo. The J gene is TRBJ2-1, the V gene TRBV5-4, with TRBD2 identical over 10 bases. The specimen was blood. The CDR3, as DNA: TGTGCCAGCAGCTCTCCTAGCGGGGGCAACAATGAGCAGTTCTTC. Protein product: CASSSPSGGNNEQFF.